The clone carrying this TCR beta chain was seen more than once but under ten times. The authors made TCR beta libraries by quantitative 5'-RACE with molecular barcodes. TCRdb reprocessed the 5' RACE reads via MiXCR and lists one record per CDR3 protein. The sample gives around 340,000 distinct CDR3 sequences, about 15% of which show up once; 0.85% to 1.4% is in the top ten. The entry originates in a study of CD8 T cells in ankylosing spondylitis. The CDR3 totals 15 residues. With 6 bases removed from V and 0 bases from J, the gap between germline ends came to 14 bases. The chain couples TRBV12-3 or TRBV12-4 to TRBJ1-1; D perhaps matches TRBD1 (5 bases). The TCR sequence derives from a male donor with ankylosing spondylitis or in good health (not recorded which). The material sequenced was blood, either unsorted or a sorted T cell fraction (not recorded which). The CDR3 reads CASRTGRNMNTEAFF. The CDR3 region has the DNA TGTGCCAGCAGAACAGGACGGAATATGAACACTGAAGCTTTCTTT.